Listed here are 28 T cell receptor beta chains from one sample, sequenced in a study of immune characterization of retroperitoneal liposarcoma. TCRdb analysed the PCR reads with MiXCR anew, one entry per CDR3 protein. The sample lists about 3,000 distinct CDR3 sequences; around 50% were seen once. Sequencing was carried out using tumor tissue. The receptors stem from a male donor with retroperitoneal liposarcoma.

Comment on this clonotype: Lacking the conserved final phenylalanine or tryptophan, this CDR3 likely reflects a read error. CDR3 DNA: TGTGCCAGCAGCCCATCAGGACCGTACAATGAGCAGTACTAC. It is translated as CASSPSGPYNEQYY. This rearrangement joins TRBV7-6 to TRBJ2-1; no definite D call. Near its end, the DNA agrees better with TRBJ2-7, so the J call may be wrong. There are 14 residues in the CDR3. Germline V gives CDR1 SGHVS, CDR2 FNYEAQ.

The V and J genes are TRBV5-6 and TRBJ2-6; TRBD2 is a possible D gene (6 bases). CDR3 length: 17 amino acids. Trimming took 6 bases from V and 4 from J, leaving 20 bases between them. Germline-derived CDR1 and CDR2 are SGHDT and YYEEEE. CDR3 residues: CASTPWRRRAGANVLTF. The CDR3 DNA is TGTGCCAGCACCCCGTGGAGGAGGAGGGCGGGGGCCAACGTCCTGACTTTC.

V usage is TRBV6-1 and J usage is TRBJ2-1; 10 bases are a match to TRBD2. Germline trimming cut 4 bases from V and 2 bases from J; bases unmatched to any gene: 5. CDR3 length: 16 amino acids. Germline lookup yields CDR1 MNHNS and CDR2 SASEGT. The CDR3 DNA reads TGTGCCAGCAGTGCCACTACTAGCGGGGCCTACAATGAGCAGTTCTTC. Translating gives CASSATTSGAYNEQFF.

The V call is TRBV7-2, the J call TRBJ2-5; 8 bases line up with TRBD2. V lost 4 bases and J lost 5; bases outside the gene matches: 12. This CDR3 is 16 amino acids long. CDR1 and CDR2 from the germline V gene are SGHTA and FQGNSA. The CDR3 loop reads CASSSGRGAPRETQYF. CDR3 bases: TGTGCCAGCAGCTCTGGGCGGGGGGCCCCTCGGGAGACCCAGTACTTC. Full variable domain (outside the CDR3, taken from reference TRBV7-2 and TRBJ2-5): GAGVSQSPSNKVTEKGKDVELRCDPISGHTALYWYRQSLGQGLEFLIYFQGNSAPDKSGLPSDRFSAERTGGSVSTLTIQRTQQEDSAVYLCASSSGRGAPRETQYFGPGTRLLVL.

This clonotype was picked up a small number of times. The J gene is TRBJ2-7, the V gene TRBV6-6; D gene ambiguous. V lost 0 bases and J 3 bases, leaving 6 bases between the germline ends. The CDR3 totals 13 residues. CDR1 and CDR2 from the germline V gene are MNHNY and SVGAGI (reference sequence). The DNA for the CDR3 is TGTGCCAGCAGTTACTCGAGGTACTACGAGCAGTACTTC. It specifies CASSYSRYYEQYF.

This chain uses TRBV6-1 with TRBJ2-1; TRBD2 aligns across 10 bases. J was trimmed by 7 bases and V by 5 bases; bases with no gene match: 11. This CDR3 contains 16 residues. Germline-derived CDR1 and CDR2 are MNHNS and SASEGT. DNA of the CDR3: TGTGCCAGCAGTCCGAACTTTAGGACTAGCGGAAATGAGCAGTTCTTC. Translating gives CASSPNFRTSGNEQFF.

In its sample, this clonotype ranks as medium-sized. The chain is built from TRBV6-1 and TRBJ2-3; D may be TRBD1 (6 bases). Germline CDR1 and CDR2: MNHNS and SASEGT. V lost 5 bases and J 8 bases, leaving 20 bases between the germline ends. The CDR3 length is 15 residues. The CDR3 protein is CASSPGEGVRGTQYF. As DNA, the CDR3 is TGTGCCAGCAGTCCCGGCGAGGGGGTACGGGGTACGCAGTATTTT.

This clonotype was seen a few times. This chain links TRBV6-1 with TRBJ2-1; D could derive from TRBD1 or TRBD2 (5 bases each). TRBJ2-5 matches the DNA end more closely, so the J call is doubtful. The CDR3 is 15 residues long. CDR1 and CDR2 (germline): MNHNS, SASEGT. DNA of the CDR3: TGTGCCAGCAGTTATAGCCCCGGGACGGGAGAGACCCAGTACTTC. Its translation is CASSYSPGTGETQYF.

This rearrangement joins TRBV5-5 to TRBJ2-3, with a tentative D call TRBD1 (6 bases). The end of the DNA fits TRBJ2-5 better, so the J call may be wrong. The V gene's germline CDR1 is SGHKS and CDR2 YYEKEE (reference sequence). The CDR3 covers 14 residues. The CDR3 coding sequence is TGTGCCAGCAGCTTGGGAGGGGGAGAGGCGGCCCAGTACTTC. The encoded protein is CASSLGGGEAAQYF.

The V gene is TRBV11-3, the J gene TRBJ2-5; D may be TRBD2 (6 bases). CDR1 is SGHNT and CDR2 is YENEEA in the germline V gene. This CDR3 contains 13 residues. Trimming took off 5 bases at V and 1 base at J, with 8 bases between the two ends. In DNA form, the CDR3 reads TGTGCCAGCAGCAGCGGGTCCCAAGAGACCCAGTACTTC. Protein: CASSSGSQETQYF.

The chain uses TRBV6-5 and TRBJ2-1; D is possibly TRBD2 (6 bases). The DNA matches TRBJ2-5 better at its end, which makes the J call doubtful. Germline CDR1 MNHEY, CDR2 SVGAGI. The CDR3 consists of 16 residues. The DNA of the CDR3 is TGTGCCAGCAGTCCGCCTTCGGGGGAAGGGACAGAGACCCAGTACTTC. Translation gives CASSPPSGEGTETQYF.

In this sample, this clonotype turned up once. The chain uses TRBV6-6 and TRBJ2-6; tentative D call: TRBD1 (5 bases). V lost 11 bases, J lost 2 bases, and 10 bases lay in between. CDR3 size: 13 residues. CDR1 and CDR2 (germline): MNHNY, SVGAGI (reference sequence). CDR3 loop: CASREAGANVLTF. CDR3 sequence (DNA): TGTGCCTCCAGGGAAGCTGGGGCCAACGTCCTGACTTTC.

This chain connects TRBV5-6 to TRBJ2-5, with D perhaps TRBD2 (6 bases). The J call may be wrong; the DNA end is better matched by TRBJ2-7. This CDR3 contains 16 residues. Looked up from germline, CDR1 is SGHDT and CDR2 is YYEEEE. The CDR3 DNA sequence: TGTGCCAGCAGCTTGGCAAATGGGGGACTCGCCTACGAGCAGTACTTC. Translating gives CASSLANGGLAYEQYF.

This clonotype was picked up a small number of times. The chain is built from TRBV6-5 and TRBJ1-3; 9 nucleotides align to TRBD1. The CDR3 extends over 15 amino acids. The V gene's germline CDR1 is MNHEY and CDR2 SVGAGI. J was trimmed by 7 bases and V by 4 bases; bases with no gene match: 8. CDR3 amino acids: CASSLTGGIENTIYF. Written as DNA, the CDR3 is TGTGCCAGCAGTTTAACAGGGGGCATTGAGAACACCATATATTTT.

The rearrangement joins TRBV24-1 to TRBJ2-2; D possibly corresponds to TRBD2 (5 bases). Trimming left V 5 bases short and J 4 bases short, with 10 bases between. The length of the CDR3 is 14 residues. Germline V gene lookup returns CDR1 KGHDR and CDR2 SFDVKD. CDR3 loop: CATSVLGSTGELFF. The DNA of the CDR3 is TGTGCCACCAGTGTTCTAGGGAGCACCGGGGAGCTGTTTTTT.

This clonotype was seen a few times. The J gene is TRBJ2-5, the V gene TRBV6-5; 10 nucleotides agree with TRBD2. The CDR3 covers 16 residues. V gave up 4 bases and J gave up 2 bases; unmatched junction bases: 7. In germline, CDR1 is MNHEY, CDR2 SVGAGI. CDR3 residues: CASSLTVAGGQETQYF. For the CDR3, the DNA is TGTGCCAGCAGTTTGACCGTAGCGGGGGGACAAGAGACCCAGTACTTC.

The chain is built from TRBV4-2 and TRBJ2-1, with a tentative D call TRBD2 (6 bases). Looked up from germline, CDR1 is LGHNA and CDR2 is YNFKEQ. The CDR3 has 16 amino acids. Trimming cost V 4 bases and J 0 bases, with 13 bases left between them. CDR3 amino acids: CASSPEAGNSYNEQFF. The CDR3 bases are TGTGCCAGCAGCCCAGAAGCGGGTAACTCCTACAATGAGCAGTTCTTC.

This chain uses TRBV6-5 with TRBJ2-3, with D possibly TRBD1 on 5 matching bases. Deletions cut 4 bases from V and 2 bases from J, with 28 bases between. Germline CDR1 MNHEY, CDR2 SVGAGI. The CDR3 runs 20 residues. The CDR3 nucleotides are TGTGCCAGCAGTTCCCTCCAGGGTGTGCTGTCTTTACCTGACACAGATACGCAGTATTTT. It is translated as CASSSLQGVLSLPDTDTQYF.

The V gene is TRBV5-4, the J gene TRBJ1-2; D is unclear. With 2 bases removed from V and 10 bases from J, the gap between germline ends came to 15 bases. The CDR3 sequence is 13 residues long. Germline CDR1 reads SGHNT; CDR2 reads YYREEE (reference sequence). The CDR3: CASSLGNLSPYTF. The CDR3 DNA reads as TGTGCCAGCAGCTTAGGAAATCTGTCCCCCTACACCTTC.

V gene TRBV24-1 combines with J gene TRBJ2-5; 8 bases match TRBD1. The J call is in doubt because the DNA end fits TRBJ2-1 better. CDR1 and CDR2 from the germline V gene are KGHDR and SFDVKD. The CDR3 contains 15 residues. CDR3 loop: CATGSPGQADNEQFF. The DNA for the CDR3 is TGTGCCACCGGCTCACCGGGACAGGCGGACAATGAGCAGTTCTTC.

The rearrangement uses TRBV6-1 and TRBJ2-6; no clear D gene. This CDR3 comprises 15 residues. Trimming removed 8 bases at V and 0 bases at J, with 11 bases between. Germline-derived CDR1 and CDR2 are MNHNS and SASEGT. The CDR3 DNA sequence: TGTGCCAGCCGCCCGGACCGCTCTGGGGCCAACGTCCTGACTTTC. It codes for CASRPDRSGANVLTF.

Comment on this clonotype: One end of the junction varies from germline; a read error may be responsible. The chain employs TRBV7-2 and TRBJ2-1; TRBD2 matches 10 bases. CDR1 and CDR2 from the germline V gene are SGHTA and FQGNSA. CDR3 length: 15 residues. Written as DNA, the CDR3 is TGTGCCGGCAGCCTAGGACTAGCGGATTACAATGAGCAGTTCTTC. Translating it yields CAGSLGLADYNEQFF. Full variable domain (outside the CDR3, taken from reference TRBV7-2 and TRBJ2-1): GAGVSQSPSNKVTEKGKDVELRCDPISGHTALYWYRQSLGQGLEFLIYFQGNSAPDKSGLPSDRFSAERTGGSVSTLTIQRTQQEDSAVYLCAGSLGLADYNEQFFGPGTRLTVL.

The chain uses TRBV23-1 and TRBJ2-5; tentatively, D is TRBD1 or TRBD2 (5 bases each). TRBV23-1 is flagged as an ORF with uncertain function. The CDR3 length is 19 residues. Trimming took off 0 bases at V and 11 bases at J, with 31 bases between the two ends. CDR3 DNA sequence: TGCGCCAGCAGTCAATCGTACGGGACGGAGGTGAGGAACTCCCTAGGGCAGTACTTC. This sequence encodes CASSQSYGTEVRNSLGQYF.

The gene calls are TRBV11-3 and TRBJ2-7; possibly TRBD1 for D (5 bases). The V end lost 5 bases, the J end lost 3 bases, and 8 bases lay between the germline ends. Germline V gives CDR1 SGHNT, CDR2 YENEEA. The CDR3 has 12 amino acids. The CDR3 coding sequence is TGTGCCAGCAGCGACGACAGCTACGAGCAGTACTTC. Residues: CASSDDSYEQYF. The full variable domain, in which reference TRBV11-3 and TRBJ2-7 provide the parts outside the CDR3, is EAGVVQSPRYKIIEKKQPVAFWCNPISGHNTLYWYLQNLGQGPELLIRYENEEAVDDSQLPKDRFSAERLKGVDSTLKIQPAELGDSAVYLCASSDDSYEQYFGPGTRLTVT.

V usage is TRBV6-1 and J usage is TRBJ2-5; D possibly corresponds to TRBD2 (5 bases). Judging by the DNA end, TRBJ2-7 fits better; the J call may be wrong. The CDR3 loop spans 19 amino acids. Germline V gene sequence: CDR1 MNHNS, CDR2 SASEGT. The CDR3 here is CASSRGSTQWSSTRPEQYF. The CDR3, as DNA: TGTGCCAGCAGCCGAGGGTCCACCCAGTGGTCGTCTACTCGCCCCGAGCAGTACTTC.

The chain employs TRBV7-2 and TRBJ1-5, with no clear D. The CDR3 contains 15 residues. Trimming shortened V by 5 bases and J by 0 bases, and 11 bases separated the two germline ends. Germline CDR1 is SGHTA and CDR2 is FQGNSA. The CDR3 sequence: CASSPSPYSNQPQHF. CDR3 in DNA: TGTGCCAGCAGCCCGAGTCCATATAGCAATCAGCCCCAGCATTTT.

The chain combines TRBV6-1 with TRBJ1-1, with D uncertain. CDR1 is MNHNS, CDR2 SASEGT, per germline. V was trimmed by 7 bases and J by 0 bases, leaving 9 bases between them. CDR3 length: 13 amino acids. The CDR3 is CASKSVVNTEAFF. The CDR3 region has the DNA TGTGCCAGCAAGAGTGTGGTGAACACTGAAGCTTTCTTT.

The chain joins TRBV7-9 to TRBJ2-4; the match to TRBD2 covers 11 bases. The J call could be wrong; TRBJ2-5 is a better fit for the DNA end. Germline V gives CDR1 SEHNR, CDR2 FQNEAQ (reference sequence). The CDR3 extends over 16 amino acids. The CDR3 sequence is CASSPGLAGGLETQYF. CDR3 nucleotides: TGTGCCAGCAGCCCTGGACTAGCGGGCGGGCTTGAGACCCAGTACTTC.